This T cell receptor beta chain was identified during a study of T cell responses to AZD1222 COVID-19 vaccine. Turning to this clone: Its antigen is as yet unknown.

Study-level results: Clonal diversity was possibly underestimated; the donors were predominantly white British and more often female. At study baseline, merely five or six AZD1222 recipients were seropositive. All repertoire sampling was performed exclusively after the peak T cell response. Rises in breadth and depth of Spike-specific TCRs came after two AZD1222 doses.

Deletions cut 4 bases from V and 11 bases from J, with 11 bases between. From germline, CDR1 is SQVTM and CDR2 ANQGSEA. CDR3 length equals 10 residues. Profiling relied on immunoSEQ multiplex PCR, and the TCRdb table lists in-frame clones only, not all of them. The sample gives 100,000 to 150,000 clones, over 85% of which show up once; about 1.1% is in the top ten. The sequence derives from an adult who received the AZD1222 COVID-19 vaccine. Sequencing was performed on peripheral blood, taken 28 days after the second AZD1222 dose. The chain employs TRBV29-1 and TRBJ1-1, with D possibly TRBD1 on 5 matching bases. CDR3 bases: TGCAGCGTTGTTGCCGGGGCGGCTTTCTTT. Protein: CSVVAGAAFF.